These T cell receptor beta chains were read from a single sample in a study of control samples from healthy donors and cancer patients. Produced via immunoSEQ multiplex PCR; TCRdb's table is partial and in-frame only. The sample consists of roughly 120,000 clones, roughly nine tenths of them appearing once. The sample comprised PBMCs. The receptors here all came from a woman aged 50 to 60 with colorectal cancer. The CDR3 runs from the conserved cysteine through the conserved F or W. The order of the fields is V gene, clone size, D gene, J gene, CDR3 protein, CDR3 DNA. The D gene is left open where the match is weak. Clone size is given for some rows only: seen once, a few or many times, or a class if the clone is expanded.

TRBV5-1	-	-	TRBJ2-5	CASSLGDRGPQGGETQYF	TGCGCCAGCAGCTTGGGCGACAGGGGCCCTCAGGGAGGGGAGACCCAGTACTTC
TRBV7-8	-	-	TRBJ1-5	CASSPGEDGYNSNQPQHF	TGTGCCAGCAGCCCGGGGGAGGACGGATACAATAGCAATCAGCCCCAGCATTTT
TRBV30	-	-	TRBJ2-6	CAWSRDGANVLTF	TGTGCCTGGAGTCGGGACGGGGCCAACGTCCTGACTTTC
TRBV27	-	-	TRBJ1-5	CASSFGYDQPQHF	TGTGCCAGCAGTTTCGGGTATGATCAGCCCCAGCATTTT
TRBV9	-	TRBD2	TRBJ2-7	CASSVDGLDYEQYF	TGTGCCAGCAGCGTAGACGGACTAGACTACGAGCAGTACTTC
TRBV23-1	-	-	TRBJ2-4	CASSQRSTSIQYF	TGCGCCAGCAGTCAACGTTCGACTTCCATTCAGTACTTC
TRBV28	-	TRBD1	TRBJ1-1	CASLRAGGLEAFF	TGTGCCAGCCTCAGGGCAGGGGGCCTCGAAGCTTTCTTT
TRBV5-8	-	-	TRBJ2-2	CASSIRYSSITGELFF	TGTGCCAGCAGCATACGATACTCTAGCATCACCGGGGAGCTGTTTTTT
TRBV20-1	-	TRBD2	TRBJ2-1	CSASRLAGAYNEQFF	TGCAGTGCTAGTCGGCTAGCGGGAGCATACAATGAGCAGTTCTTC
TRBV3-1/TRBV3-2	-	-	TRBJ2-3	CASSQDPLSDTQYF	TGTGCCAGCAGCCAAGATCCTTTGTCTGATACGCAGTATTTT
TRBV19	-	-	TRBJ1-2	CASTPGPLNGYTF	TGTGCCAGTACCCCGGGACCGCTAAATGGCTACACCTTC
TRBV2	-	-	TRBJ2-5	CASSFLGSQETQYF	TGTGCCAGCAGTTTTCTAGGGTCCCAAGAGACCCAGTACTTC
TRBV7-3	once	-	TRBJ2-5	CASSSQGGPKETQYF	TGTGCCAGCAGCTCCCAGGGGGGGCCTAAAGAGACCCAGTACTTC
TRBV13	-	-	TRBJ2-7	CASSLGILGTVGEQYF	TGTGCCAGCAGCTTAGGTATTCTGGGGACCGTTGGTGAGCAGTACTTC
TRBV3-1/TRBV3-2	-	-	TRBJ1-3	CASSLGTYSGNTIYF	TGTGCCAGCAGCCTGGGCACCTACTCTGGAAACACCATATATTTT
TRBV7-3	-	-	TRBJ2-3	CASSLTAQGTGTDTQYF	TGTGCCAGCAGCTTAACAGCTCAGGGGACGGGAACAGATACGCAGTATTTT
TRBV28	-	TRBD1	TRBJ2-1	CASSTDRDYNEQFF	TGTGCCAGCAGTACGGACAGGGACTACAATGAGCAGTTCTTC
TRBV3-1/TRBV3-2	-	-	TRBJ1-1	CASSQYDGGSEAFF	TGTGCCAGCAGCCAATACGATGGGGGTTCCGAAGCTTTCTTT
TRBV11-2	-	TRBD1	TRBJ1-2	CASSSYGTAGYTF	TGTGCCAGCAGCTCATATGGGACAGCTGGCTACACCTTC
TRBV7-7	-	-	TRBJ2-2	CASSPEGRWGTGELFF	TGTGCCAGCAGCCCAGAAGGGCGCTGGGGCACCGGGGAGCTGTTTTTT
TRBV5-1	-	-	TRBJ2-5	CASSVGGGQETQYF	TGCGCCAGCAGTGTAGGGGGAGGCCAAGAGACCCAGTACTTC
TRBV11-2	-	-	TRBJ2-1	CASSESGISYNEQFF	TGTGCCAGCAGCGAAAGCGGAATATCCTACAATGAGCAGTTCTTC
TRBV3-1/TRBV3-2	-	-	TRBJ2-3	CASSSSLDTDTQYF	TGTGCCAGCAGCTCCTCCCTGGATACAGATACGCAGTATTTT
TRBV9	-	-	TRBJ1-3	CASSLRPNSGNTIYF	TGTGCCAGCAGCCTGAGGCCCAACTCTGGAAACACCATATATTTT
TRBV6-5	few	-	TRBJ1-6	CASGYRQRPNSPLHF	TGTGCCAGCGGTTATAGACAGCGACCTAATTCACCCCTCCACTTT
TRBV7-3	-	TRBD1	TRBJ2-5	CASSESGTGRPETQYF	TGTGCCAGCAGCGAATCCGGGACAGGGCGACCAGAGACCCAGTACTTC
TRBV5-1	-	-	TRBJ1-2	CASSLDGREYGYTF	TGCGCCAGCAGCTTGGATGGCAGGGAGTACGGCTACACCTTC
TRBV2	-	-	TRBJ2-5	CASSEVLRGFQETQYF	TGTGCCAGCAGTGAGGTTCTTAGGGGGTTTCAAGAGACCCAGTACTTC
TRBV7-2	-	-	TRBJ1-2	CASSLGSWQGGYTF	TGTGCCAGCAGCTTAGGATCTTGGCAAGGCGGCTACACCTTC
TRBV7-2	-	-	TRBJ2-2	CASSLIRTGELFF	TGTGCCAGCAGCTTAATACGTACCGGGGAGCTGTTTTTT
TRBV5-1	-	-	TRBJ2-3	CASSFNQESTDTQYF	TGCGCCAGCAGCTTCAACCAGGAAAGCACAGATACGCAGTATTTT